A single sample gave rise to the 9 T cell receptor beta chains below, sequenced in a study of vaccination and CD4 T cells after COVID-19. Noted treatment: approximately 9-day PBMC culture with coronavirus spike peptide pools or control peptides (ViraFEST assay). Their antigens are not known. With the Oncomine TCR Beta short-read assay, DNA from cultured CD4+ T cells was sequenced. MiXCR, run by TCRdb on the PCR reads, gives a single entry per CDR3 protein. The sample holds approximately 11,000 distinct CDR3 sequences, around 66% seen once. The sample comprised CD4+ T cells from blood, cultured in vitro. The receptors were gathered from a human donor who had recovered from COVID-19.

This sequence joins TRBV6-5 and TRBJ2-2, with D unclear. This CDR3 contains 15 residues. Germline V lookup: CDR1 MNHEY, CDR2 SVGAGI. The V gene lost 2 bases and the J gene lost 0 bases, with 7 bases spanning the gap. In DNA form, the CDR3 reads TGTGCCAGCAGTTACGCGTCGGCGAACACCGGGGAGCTGTTTTTT. This translates into CASSYASANTGELFF.

This chain joins TRBV20-1 and TRBJ1-2; 7 bases fit TRBD1. The CDR3 contains 15 residues. Per the germline V gene, CDR1 is DFQATT and CDR2 is SNEGSKA (reference sequence). V trimming: 0 bases; J trimming: 3 bases; junction bases outside the gene matches: 7. The CDR3 protein is CSARDSRGQYYGYTF. The CDR3 nucleotides read TGCAGTGCTAGAGATTCGAGGGGGCAGTACTATGGCTACACCTTC.

This clonotype showed up just a few times. The J gene is TRBJ1-2, the V gene TRBV24-1; TRBD1 agrees at 10 bases. The CDR3 runs to 16 residues. Germline lookup yields CDR1 KGHDR and CDR2 SFDVKD. Trimming cost V 6 bases and J 4 bases; bases outside gene matches: 10. The CDR3 sequence is CATSPNAGTGVYGYTF. In DNA, the CDR3 is TGTGCCACCAGTCCCAATGCGGGGACAGGGGTCTATGGCTACACCTTC.

The rearrangement links TRBV21-1 to TRBJ2-7; no DNA check was done on the table's D call, TRBD1. TRBV21-1 is shown as a pseudogene. CDR3 length equals 17 residues. The CDR3 loop is CASSKVGEGQGIHEQYF. The CDR3, as DNA: TGTGCCAGCAGCAAAGTAGGGGAAGGACAGGGAATTCACGAGCAGTACTTC.

This sequence joins TRBV2 and TRBJ2-5, with TRBD2 identical over 9 bases. The ends lost 6 bases at V and 9 bases at J; junction bases unmatched: 11. The CDR3 covers 14 residues. In germline, CDR1 is SNHLY, CDR2 FYNNEI. The CDR3 DNA sequence: TGTGCCAGCAGGGGACTAGCTCAGGTTGAGGCCCAGTACTTC. Protein sequence: CASRGLAQVEAQYF.

The chain is built from TRBV20-1 and TRBJ1-2, with D hard to call. This CDR3 is 13 amino acids long. From germline, CDR1 is DFQATT and CDR2 SNEGSKA (reference sequence). Trimming removed 8 bases at V and 5 bases at J, with 18 bases between. CDR3 loop: CSQRNPRVYGYTF. CDR3 in DNA: TGCAGTCAGAGGAATCCTCGAGTGTATGGCTACACCTTC.

J is TRBJ1-2 and V is TRBV28; 10 bases fit TRBD1. The CDR3 runs to 14 residues. Losses at the gene ends were 5 bases for V and 4 bases for J; bases not matched to a gene: 4. Germline V gene sequence: CDR1 MDHEN, CDR2 SYDVKM. CDR3 amino acids: CASSVGTGAYGYTF. The DNA for the CDR3 is TGTGCCAGCAGTGTTGGGACAGGGGCCTATGGCTACACCTTC.

This clonotype was counted a single time. This chain joins TRBV19 and TRBJ1-3; 7 bases align to TRBD1. Germline values: CDR1 LNHDA, CDR2 SQIVND (reference sequence). V gave up 3 bases and J gave up 4 bases; unmatched junction bases: 12. This CDR3 spans 17 amino acids. In DNA, the CDR3 is TGTGCCAGTAGTATGAAGACCGGGACAGCCCAAGGAAACACCATATATTTT. It translates to CASSMKTGTAQGNTIYF.

This rearrangement joins TRBV5-1 to TRBJ1-1; D gene uncertain. The germline CDR1 and CDR2 sequences are SGHRS and YFSETQ. V was clipped by 0 bases and J by 1 base, with 7 bases between them. The CDR3 extends over 14 amino acids. CDR3 nucleotides: TGCGCCAGCAGCTTGGGTGAGGGGAACACTGAAGCTTTCTTT. This codes for CASSLGEGNTEAFF.